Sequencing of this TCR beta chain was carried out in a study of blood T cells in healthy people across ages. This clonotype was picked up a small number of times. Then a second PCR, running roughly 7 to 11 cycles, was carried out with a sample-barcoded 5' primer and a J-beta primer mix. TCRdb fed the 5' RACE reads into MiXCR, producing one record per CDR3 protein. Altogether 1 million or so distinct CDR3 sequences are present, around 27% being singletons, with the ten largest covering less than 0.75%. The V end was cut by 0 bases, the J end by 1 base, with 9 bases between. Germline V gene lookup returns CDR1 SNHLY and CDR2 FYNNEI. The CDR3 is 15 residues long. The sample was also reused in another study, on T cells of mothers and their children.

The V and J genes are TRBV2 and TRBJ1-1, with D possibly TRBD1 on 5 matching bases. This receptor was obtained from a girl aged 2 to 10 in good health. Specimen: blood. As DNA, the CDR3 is TGTGCCAGCAGTGAAGCTTTTCAGGGGAACACTGAAGCTTTCTTT. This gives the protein CASSEAFQGNTEAFF.